Following are 5 T cell receptor beta chains from one sample sequenced in a study of cytomegalovirus exposure and HLA in healthy donors. It was with 60 Vbeta and 13 Jbeta primers that the PCR ran. Profiling relied on immunoSEQ multiplex PCR, and the TCRdb table lists in-frame clones only, not all of them. The sample includes 200,000 to 300,000 clones, about 85% of them seen just once. The specimen was PBMCs. These receptors were collected from a girl between 2 and 10 years old in good health and CMV-seronegative.

This chain uses TRBV6-1 with TRBJ1-4, with D hard to call. Deletions cut 6 bases from V and 5 bases from J, with 10 bases between. The germline V gene has CDR1 MNHNS and CDR2 SASEGT. There are 13 residues in the CDR3. The CDR3 sequence: CASRAGWNEKLFF. The CDR3 DNA is TGTGCCAGCAGGGCAGGATGGAATGAAAAACTGTTTTTT.

The V and J genes are TRBV2 and TRBJ2-7; tentatively, D is TRBD1 (5 bases). Trimming removed 6 bases at V and 2 bases at J, with 17 bases between. This CDR3 is built from 15 residues. Germline-derived CDR1 and CDR2 are SNHLY and FYNNEI. CDR3 in DNA: TGTGCCAGCAGGGGTCGACAGACTTGGACCTACGAGCAGTACTTC. Protein product: CASRGRQTWTYEQYF.

There are a few counts of this clone. The rearrangement joins TRBV30 to TRBJ2-3; 9 bases are shared with TRBD2. CDR1 is GTSNPN and CDR2 is SVGIG in the germline V gene (reference sequence). The CDR3 runs to 14 residues. The V gene end was trimmed by 0 bases and the J gene end by 6 bases; junction bases not matched to a gene: 4. The CDR3 sequence: CAWSVAGGLDTQYF. CDR3 DNA sequence: TGTGCCTGGAGTGTAGCGGGGGGTCTCGATACGCAGTATTTT.

This clone was counted between two and nine times. J is TRBJ2-3 and V is TRBV19, with D tentatively TRBD2 (6 bases). Germline values: CDR1 LNHDA, CDR2 SQIVND (reference sequence). CDR3 length: 17 residues. Trimming stripped 1 base from V and 2 bases from J, with 16 bases between. CDR3 sequence (DNA): TGTGCCAGTAGTATAGGCGGGGCGACAGACTCCACAGATACGCAGTATTTT. As protein: CASSIGGATDSTDTQYF.

To note about this clone: Additional DNA sequences in this sample encode the identical CDR3. The chain has TRBV10-1 and TRBJ2-7; a possible D gene is TRBD1 (5 bases). The CDR3 is made up of 14 amino acids. With 6 bases removed from V and 2 bases from J, the gap between germline ends came to 14 bases. Germline loops: CDR1 WNHNN, CDR2 SYGVQD (reference sequence). CDR3 protein: CASREGQYPYEQYF. The CDR3 DNA sequence: TGCGCCAGCAGAGAAGGACAATACCCCTACGAGCAGTACTTC.